This T cell receptor (beta chain) emerged from a study of cytomegalovirus exposure and HLA in healthy donors. Overall study findings and caveats: Across donors, presence/absence analyses took sequencing depth to be roughly uniform. Per a later analysis, about 17,000 TCR beta sequences showed association with HLA alleles at 0.05 false discovery rate.

As to this clone: Its target is unknown.

Each donor was nominally healthy when sampled (though unrecorded immune exposures were likely). PCR used 60 Vbeta primers and 13 Jbeta primers. Method: immunoSEQ multiplex PCR; TCRdb's copy keeps in-frame clones and lacks some. The top ten hold less than 2% of the sample, which has 100,000 to 150,000 clones, 55% to 75% seen once. The V gene lost 5 bases and the J gene lost 4 bases, with 24 bases spanning the gap. Germline V gene data show CDR1 as MNHEY and CDR2 as SMNVEV (reference sequence). The CDR3 spans 17 residues. The clonotype comes from a man under 40 in good health and CMV-seropositive. The V gene is TRBV27, the J gene TRBJ2-7; D is possibly TRBD1 (6 bases). Sequencing was done on a sample of PBMCs. The DNA for the CDR3 is TGTGCCAGCAGTCGAAAAGGGTTTGGGCAGGGGAATTACGAGCAGTACTTC. It translates to CASSRKGFGQGNYEQYF.